The T cell receptor beta chain under discussion was sequenced for a study of blood T cells in healthy people across ages. A note on this clonotype: What it recognizes is unknown.

The authors isolated at least 6 million PBMCs per sample. Through a sample-barcoded 5' primer and a J-beta primer mix, a second PCR was run for about 6 to 11 cycles. A 12-random-nucleotide template-switch adaptor tagged each cDNA molecule. A single record per CDR3 protein comes from TCRdb applying MiXCR to the 5' RACE reads. Of some 710,000 distinct CDR3 sequences listed, 35% to 50% are singletons. Germline-derived CDR1 and CDR2 are DFQATT and SNEGSKA (reference sequence). The CDR3 spans 14 residues. Trimming left V 6 bases short and J 0 bases short, with 13 bases between. Whole-study results and caveats: Whereas aged donors had fewer naive CD4+ cells, long-lived donors had more of them and higher diversity. Unknown donor CMV status possibly confounded expanded clonotype changes.

The V call is TRBV20-1, the J call TRBJ2-3, with a possible D match to TRBD1 (5 bases). The sequencing input was blood. The sequence came from a man at least 80 years old in good health. CDR3 sequence reads: CSALDRESTDTQYF. Written as DNA, the CDR3 is TGCAGTGCCCTCGACAGAGAAAGCACAGATACGCAGTATTTT.